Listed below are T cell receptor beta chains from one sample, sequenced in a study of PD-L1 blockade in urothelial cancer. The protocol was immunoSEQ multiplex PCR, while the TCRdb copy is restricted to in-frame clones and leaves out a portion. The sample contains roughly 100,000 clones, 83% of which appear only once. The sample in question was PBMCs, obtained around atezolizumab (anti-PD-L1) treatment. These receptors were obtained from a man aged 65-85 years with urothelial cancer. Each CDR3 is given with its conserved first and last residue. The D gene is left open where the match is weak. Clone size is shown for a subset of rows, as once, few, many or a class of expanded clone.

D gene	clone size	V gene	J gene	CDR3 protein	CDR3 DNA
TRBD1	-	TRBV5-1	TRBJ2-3	CASRPGTGGTDTQYF	TGCGCCAGCCGCCCCGGGACAGGGGGGACAGATACGCAGTATTTT
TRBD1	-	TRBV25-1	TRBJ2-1	CASCKGANNEQFF	TGTGCCAGCTGCAAGGGGGCCAACAATGAGCAGTTCTTC
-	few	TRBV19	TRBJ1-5	CASSPTRGLNQPQHF	TGTGCCAGTAGCCCCACTCGTGGGCTAAATCAGCCCCAGCATTTT
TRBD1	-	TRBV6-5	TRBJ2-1	CASRNPGTGNNEQFF	TGTGCCAGCAGGAACCCCGGGACAGGGAACAATGAGCAGTTCTTC
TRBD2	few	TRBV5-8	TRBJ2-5	CASSLLAGRETQYF	TGTGCCAGCAGCTTACTAGCGGGGAGAGAGACCCAGTACTTC
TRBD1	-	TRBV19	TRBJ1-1	CASRTGEQLNTEAFF	TGTGCCAGTCGGACAGGGGAACAACTGAACACTGAAGCTTTCTTT
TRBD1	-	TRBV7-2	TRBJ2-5	CASSAQGTGRGETQYF	TGTGCCAGCAGCGCGCAAGGGACAGGGAGAGGAGAGACCCAGTACTTC
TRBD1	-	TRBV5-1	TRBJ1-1	CASSNQGQGTEAFF	TGCGCCAGCAGCAACCAGGGACAGGGAACTGAAGCTTTCTTT
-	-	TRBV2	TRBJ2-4	CASSSGHTSEKNIQYF	TGTGCCAGCAGCTCTGGACACACCAGCGAGAAAAACATTCAGTACTTC
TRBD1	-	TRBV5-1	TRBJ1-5	CASSLRQGDQPQHF	TGCGCCAGCAGCTTGAGACAGGGGGATCAGCCCCAGCATTTT
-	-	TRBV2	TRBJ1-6	CASSPEVDSPLHF	TGTGCCAGCAGCCCTGAGGTGGATTCACCCCTCCACTTT
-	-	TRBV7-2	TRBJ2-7	CASSNRGGRPWDEQYF	TGTGCCAGCAGCAACCGTGGGGGGAGACCTTGGGACGAGCAGTACTTC
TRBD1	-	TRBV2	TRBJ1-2	CATTPMDRGRSGYTF	TGTGCCACCACTCCAATGGACAGGGGGCGAAGTGGCTACACCTTC
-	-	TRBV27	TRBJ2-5	CASAWGGAGETQYF	TGTGCCAGCGCCTGGGGTGGGGCCGGGGAGACCCAGTACTTC
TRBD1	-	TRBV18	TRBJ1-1	CASSLEPGQLEAFF	TGTGCCAGCTCTCTTGAACCGGGACAGCTTGAAGCTTTCTTT
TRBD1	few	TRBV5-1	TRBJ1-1	CASSSTGVTEAFF	TGCGCCAGCAGCTCGACAGGGGTTACTGAAGCTTTCTTT
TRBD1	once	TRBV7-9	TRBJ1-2	CASSWDRVHGYTF	TGTGCCAGCAGCTGGGACAGGGTCCATGGCTACACCTTC
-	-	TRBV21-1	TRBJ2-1	CASRGTSGTQGNEQFF	TGTGCCAGCAGGGGGACTAGCGGAACCCAGGGAAATGAGCAGTTCTTC
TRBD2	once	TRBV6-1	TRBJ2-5	CASSASGGRETQYF	TGTGCCAGCAGTGCGTCGGGGGGGCGAGAGACCCAGTACTTC
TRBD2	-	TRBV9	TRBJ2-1	CASSVDRPGGARWDHNEQFF	TGTGCCAGCAGCGTAGACCGTCCGGGAGGCGCCAGGTGGGACCACAATGAGCAGTTCTTC